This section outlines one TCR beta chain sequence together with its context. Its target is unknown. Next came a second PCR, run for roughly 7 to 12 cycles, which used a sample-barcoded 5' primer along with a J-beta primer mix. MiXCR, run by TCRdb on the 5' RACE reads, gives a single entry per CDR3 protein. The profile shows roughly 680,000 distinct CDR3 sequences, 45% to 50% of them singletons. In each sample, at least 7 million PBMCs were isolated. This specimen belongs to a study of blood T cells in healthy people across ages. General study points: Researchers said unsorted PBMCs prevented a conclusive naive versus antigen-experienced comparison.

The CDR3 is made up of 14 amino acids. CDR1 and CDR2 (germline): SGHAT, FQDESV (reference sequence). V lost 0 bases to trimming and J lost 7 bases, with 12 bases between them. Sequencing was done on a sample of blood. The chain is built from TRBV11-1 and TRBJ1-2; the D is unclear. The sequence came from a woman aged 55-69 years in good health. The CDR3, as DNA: TGTGCCAGCAGCTTAGCGACCCAGATGGGTGGCTACACCTTC. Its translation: CASSLATQMGGYTF.